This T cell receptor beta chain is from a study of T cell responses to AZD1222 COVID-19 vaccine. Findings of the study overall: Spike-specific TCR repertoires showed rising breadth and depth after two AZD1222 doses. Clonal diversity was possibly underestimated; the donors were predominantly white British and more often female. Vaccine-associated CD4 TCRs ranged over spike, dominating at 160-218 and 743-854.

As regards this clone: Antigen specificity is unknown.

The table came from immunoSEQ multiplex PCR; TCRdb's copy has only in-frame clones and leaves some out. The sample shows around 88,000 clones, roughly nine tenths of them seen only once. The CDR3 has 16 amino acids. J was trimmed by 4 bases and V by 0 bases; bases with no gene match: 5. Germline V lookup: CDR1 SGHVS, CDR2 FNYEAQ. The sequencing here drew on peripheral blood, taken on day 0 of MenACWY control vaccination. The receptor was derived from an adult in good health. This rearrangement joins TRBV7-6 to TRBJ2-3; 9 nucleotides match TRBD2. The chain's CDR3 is CASSLAASGDPDTQYF. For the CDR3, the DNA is TGTGCCAGCAGCTTAGCGGCTAGCGGGGACCCAGATACGCAGTATTTT.